This T cell receptor (beta chain) appears in the sequencing data of a study of blood T cells in healthy people across ages. The CDR3 is 16 residues long. Unmatched junction bases numbered 11, after V lost 6 bases and J lost 1 base. The V gene's germline CDR1 is SGHVS and CDR2 FQNEAQ. A minimum of 7 million PBMCs was isolated per sample. Each sample provided at least 5.5 micrograms of extracted total RNA. Together with a sample-barcoded 5' primer, a J-beta primer mix was included in a second PCR lasting roughly 6 to 12 cycles. TCRdb recomputed calls from the 5' RACE reads with MiXCR, one row per CDR3 protein. This table has over 600,000 distinct CDR3 sequences, roughly two fifths appearing once.

The sequence derives from a man older than 75 in good health. Sequencing input: blood. This chain uses TRBV7-8 with TRBJ2-7; TRBD2 agrees at 8 bases. CDR3 DNA: TGTGCCAGCAGGGACGGGACCGGGACTAGATCCTACGAGCAGTACTTC. Protein sequence: CASRDGTGTRSYEQYF.